Presented here are 5 T cell receptor beta chains from one specimen sequenced in a study of radiotherapy plus CTLA-4 blockade in lung cancer. TCRdb's copy holds only in-frame clones and misses some; the assay was immunoSEQ multiplex PCR. Of roughly 100,000 clones in the sample, roughly 85% were seen once. Sequenced here: peripheral blood, sampled from a patient treated with radiotherapy plus ipilimumab. The source of these receptors is a human donor with non-small cell lung cancer that progressed on radiotherapy plus ipilimumab.

The V and J genes are TRBV5-4 and TRBJ2-2; 8 bases are a match to TRBD2. Trimming at V came to 0 bases and at J to 6 bases, leaving 7 bases not matched to a gene. The CDR3 is 16 amino acids. Germline lookup yields CDR1 SGHNT and CDR2 YYREEE (reference sequence). CDR3 region: CASSLGPAGVSGELFF. In nucleotides, the CDR3 is TGTGCCAGCAGCTTGGGTCCAGCGGGAGTATCCGGGGAGCTGTTTTTT. Complete variable domain (other parts from reference TRBV5-4 and TRBJ2-2): ETGVTQSPTHLIKTRGQQVTLRCSSQSGHNTVSWYQQALGQGPQFIFQYYREEENGRGNFPPRFSGLQFPNYSSELNVNALELDDSALYLCASSLGPAGVSGELFFGEGSRLTVL.

The genes are TRBV4-1 and TRBJ2-3; D is ambiguous. CDR1 is MGHRA and CDR2 is YSYEKL in the germline V gene. V was pared by 1 base and J by 3 bases, with 2 bases between. This CDR3 comprises 12 residues. The DNA of the CDR3 is TGCGCCAGCAGCCAAGTTACAGATACGCAGTATTTT. Protein product: CASSQVTDTQYF.

The genes are TRBV7-3 and TRBJ2-1; D possibly uses TRBD1 or TRBD2 (6 bases each). Germline V gives CDR1 SGHTA, CDR2 FQGTGA. Trimming took off 4 bases at V and 4 bases at J, with 14 bases between the two ends. The CDR3 has 15 amino acids. The CDR3 region is CASSYGGREYNEQFF. The CDR3 nucleotides are TGTGCCAGCAGCTACGGGGGCCGGGAATACAATGAGCAGTTCTTC.

The chain employs TRBV25-1 and TRBJ2-7; the D gene is possibly TRBD2 (5 bases). Looked up from germline, CDR1 is MGHDK and CDR2 is SYGVNS. V was clipped by 4 bases and J by 1 base, with 8 bases between them. The CDR3 has 13 residues. Written as DNA, the CDR3 is TGTGCCAGCAGTGTCCCGGGATCCTACGAGCAGTACGTC. Translating it yields CASSVPGSYEQYV.

The chain combines TRBV7-6 with TRBJ2-1; the D is unclear. V was shortened by 3 bases and J by 3 bases, with 9 bases between the two germline ends. CDR1 SGHVS and CDR2 FNYEAQ come from the germline V gene. The CDR3 has 14 residues. CDR3 amino acids: CASSFRADYNEQFF. In DNA, the CDR3 is TGTGCCAGCAGCTTTAGGGCGGACTACAATGAGCAGTTCTTC. The full variable domain, in which reference TRBV7-6 and TRBJ2-1 provide the parts outside the CDR3, is GAGVSQSPRYKVTKRGQDVALRCDPISGHVSLYWYRQALGQGPEFLTYFNYEAQQDKSGLPNDRFSAERPEGSISTLTIQRTEQRDSAMYRCASSFRADYNEQFFGPGTRLTVL.